Listed below are T cell receptor beta chains from one sample, sequenced in a study of blood T cell repertoires in COVID-19. Data came from immunoSEQ multiplex PCR; TCRdb stores just in-frame clones and leaves some out. This table has 85,000 to 130,000 clones, 88% appearing once. Sequencing was performed on peripheral blood. The receptors come from a woman in her sixties with acute or convalescent COVID-19. Both conserved end residues are part of each CDR3. The D gene is left open where the match is weak. For some rows the clone size is stated as once, few or many, or as a class when expanded; others skip it.

TRBV28,NA,TRBJ2-5,NA,TGTGCCAGCAGTGAAACAGGGATACAAGAGACCCAGTACTTC,CASSETGIQETQYF
TRBV6-1,NA,TRBJ1-5,TRBD1,TGTGCCAGCAGTGAATTTATGGGAGTAGGGACAGGGGATGGTCAGCCCCAGCATTTT,CASSEFMGVGTGDGQPQHF
TRBV28,NA,TRBJ2-7,TRBD2,TGTGCCACCCGGACCGTTAGGACTCGTACAGCGGGAGAGGCCCTGGGCGAGCAGTACTTC,CATRTVRTRTAGEALGEQYF
TRBV28,NA,TRBJ1-2,NA,TGTGCCAGCGAAGCCGCGGCCTATGGCTACACCTTC,CASEAAAYGYTF
TRBV1,NA,TRBJ2-3,NA,TGCACCAGCACTCCCCGGGACTCCAACACAGATACGCAGTATTTT,CTSTPRDSNTDTQYF
TRBV27,NA,TRBJ2-2,NA,TGTGCCAGCAGTTTTAGAGGGTTGGGCACCGGGGAGCTGTTTTTT,CASSFRGLGTGELFF
TRBV4-2,NA,TRBJ2-7,NA,TGTGCCAGCAGCCGAGAGCGTGGACTCGCCTACGAGCAGTACTTC,CASSRERGLAYEQYF
TRBV11-2,NA,TRBJ1-6,NA,TGTGCCAGCAGCCTACAGGGTTGGCGGAAATCACCCCTCCACTTT,CASSLQGWRKSPLHF
TRBV7-2,NA,TRBJ1-2,TRBD1,TGTGCCAGCAGCTTAGCTCACACAGGGGGCATCTATGGCTACACCTTC,CASSLAHTGGIYGYTF
TRBV7-9,NA,TRBJ1-1,NA,TGTGCCAGCAGCCCCGGGGGTACAGAGGGTGAAGCTTTCTTT,CASSPGGTEGEAFF
TRBV5-1,NA,TRBJ1-2,NA,TGCGCCAGCAGCTTGGATGCGGGGCGAGGCTACACCTTC,CASSLDAGRGYTF
TRBV5-4,NA,TRBJ1-2,TRBD1,TGTGCCAGCAGCTTCGACAGGGGGCTCCTAGTTGGCTACACCTTC,CASSFDRGLLVGYTF
TRBV6-6,NA,TRBJ1-1,TRBD1,TGTGCCAGCACCGGGACAGGGGGCCTGAACACTGAAGCTTTCTTT,CASTGTGGLNTEAFF
TRBV3-1/TRBV3-2,NA,TRBJ1-4,NA,TGTGCCAGCAGCCGTCCTCGGGAAAAACTGTTTTTT,CASSRPREKLFF
TRBV27,NA,TRBJ1-5,TRBD1,TGTGCCAGCAGTTCTTACAGGGGTAGTCAGCCCCAGCATTTT,CASSSYRGSQPQHF
TRBV3-1/TRBV3-2,NA,TRBJ2-1,TRBD2,TGTGCCAGCAGCCAAGATCTACCCGGGGTCAAGCGGGGACGGGTCAATGAGCAGTTCTTC,CASSQDLPGVKRGRVNEQFF
TRBV6-6,NA,TRBJ1-4,NA,TGTGCCACCCAGAGGTCGGGGGGCGATCCTCTGTTTTTT,CATQRSGGDPLFF
TRBV4-2,NA,TRBJ1-2,NA,TGTGCCAGCAGCCAAGACGGCTATGGCTACACCTTC,CASSQDGYGYTF
TRBV6-4,NA,TRBJ1-1,TRBD1,TGTGCCAGCAGTGACAGGGGGCCGACTAGGCCCCCTGAAGCTTTCTTT,CASSDRGPTRPPEAFF
TRBV7-3,NA,TRBJ2-2,NA,TGTGCCAGCAGCTTAGGCCCAGGGGCCACCGGGGAGCTGTTTTTT,CASSLGPGATGELFF
TRBV3-1/TRBV3-2,NA,TRBJ1-1,NA,TGTGCCAGCAGCTCCACAGGGAACACTGAAGCTTTCTTT,CASSSTGNTEAFF
TRBV6-6,NA,TRBJ2-6,NA,TGTGCCAGTCATAGGGGAGGTGGGGCCAACGTCCTGACTTTC,CASHRGGGANVLTF
TRBV9,NA,TRBJ2-1,TRBD2,TGTGCCAGCAGTCCAGCGGGAGAGGGGTTGGGTGAGCAGTTCTTC,CASSPAGEGLGEQFF
TRBV6-5,NA,TRBJ2-1,TRBD2,TGTGCCAGCGAACTAGCGGGCTCCTACAATGAGCAGTTCTTC,CASELAGSYNEQFF
TRBV5-1,NA,TRBJ1-2,TRBD1,TGCGCCAGCAGCTTGGCCGGCCAGGGGGCTTGGGGCTACACCTTC,CASSLAGQGAWGYTF
TRBV29-1,NA,TRBJ1-1,TRBD1,TGCAGCTCACAGGGGATGAACACTGAAGCTTTCTTT,CSSQGMNTEAFF
TRBV19,few,TRBJ2-2,TRBD2,TGTGCCAGTCTGAGCGGGAGTCGGACCGGGGAGCTGTTTTTT,CASLSGSRTGELFF
TRBV11-3,NA,TRBJ1-6,NA,TGTGCCAGCACCTCGCTAGGTCAGGGGAGTTCACCCCTCCACTTT,CASTSLGQGSSPLHF
TRBV2,once,TRBJ1-5,NA,TGTGCCAGCAATCCGGTTGCTAGCAATCAGCCCCAGCATTTT,CASNPVASNQPQHF
TRBV7-9,NA,TRBJ1-2,TRBD1,TGTGCCAGCAGCACCCGCCGGGACAGATCCTATGGCTACACCTTC,CASSTRRDRSYGYTF
TRBV28,NA,TRBJ2-5,NA,TGTGCCAGCAGTTTGTCGGGTCGCGAGACCCAGTACTTC,CASSLSGRETQYF
TRBV5-1,NA,TRBJ2-2,TRBD2,TGCGCCAGCAGCTTGGCTAGCGGGAGAACCGGGGAGCTGTTTTTT,CASSLASGRTGELFF
TRBV28,NA,TRBJ1-2,NA,TGTGCCAGCAGTTTGGTACTTTCTAACTATGGCTACACCTTC,CASSLVLSNYGYTF
TRBV5-4,NA,TRBJ1-4,NA,TGTGCCAGCAGCTCCCGGACTGGTAATAATGAAAAACTGTTTTTT,CASSSRTGNNEKLFF
TRBV6-2/TRBV6-3,NA,TRBJ1-1,NA,TGTGCCAGCAGTTACTTCTCCTCTGGGGCAGGGTTGGGCACTGAAGCTTTCTTT,CASSYFSSGAGLGTEAFF
TRBV6-4,NA,TRBJ1-1,NA,TGTGCCAGCAGTGAGGACAGGAACACTGAAGCTTTCTTT,CASSEDRNTEAFF
TRBV29-1,NA,TRBJ2-1,TRBD2,TGCAGCGTTGCGGGAGGGAGGGCTGGAAATGAGCAGTTCTTC,CSVAGGRAGNEQFF
TRBV7-3,NA,TRBJ2-3,TRBD2,TGTGCCAGCAGCCTAGCGGGAGGGCGGAATACGCAGTATTTT,CASSLAGGRNTQYF
TRBV5-1,NA,TRBJ2-3,TRBD2,TGCGCCAGCTTAGCGGGAGGGAGCACAGATACGCAGTATTTT,CASLAGGSTDTQYF
TRBV7-2,NA,TRBJ2-7,TRBD2,TGTGCCAGCAGCTTAGCGGGACTAGCGGGGGTTTACGAGCAGTACTTC,CASSLAGLAGVYEQYF
TRBV6-4,once,TRBJ2-7,TRBD1,TGTGCCAGCAGTCCGGGACAGGGGGTAAGCGAGCAGTACTTC,CASSPGQGVSEQYF
TRBV2,NA,TRBJ1-1,NA,TGTGCCAGCAGTGAGAACAGGGATACTGAAGCTTTCTTT,CASSENRDTEAFF
TRBV19,NA,TRBJ2-3,NA,TGTGCCAGTAGTATTGGCAGGGCCCGCACAGATACGCAGTATTTT,CASSIGRARTDTQYF
TRBV19,NA,TRBJ1-1,NA,TGTGCCAGTAGTATCCCCGGGGTCAAAAAACCCTCAAAGAGCACTGAAGCTTTCTTT,CASSIPGVKKPSKSTEAFF
TRBV4-2,NA,TRBJ1-2,TRBD1,TGTGCCAGCAGCCAAGACGAGGGGGCCTATGGCTACACCTTC,CASSQDEGAYGYTF
TRBV3-1/TRBV3-2,NA,TRBJ2-5,NA,TGTGCCAGCAGCCAATCTTCGAGCTTGCAAGAGACCCAGTACTTC,CASSQSSSLQETQYF
TRBV18,NA,TRBJ2-5,TRBD1,TGTGCCAGCTCACCCACAGGGGTCGAAGAGACCCAGTACTTC,CASSPTGVEETQYF
TRBV2,once,TRBJ2-3,NA,TGTGCCAGCAGTGAAGGTAATACGCAGTATTTT,CASSEGNTQYF
TRBV11-3,NA,TRBJ2-2,TRBD2,TGTGCCAGCAGCTTGGGCGGGAGGGGCACCGGGGAGCTGTTTTTT,CASSLGGRGTGELFF
TRBV19,NA,TRBJ2-1,TRBD2,TGTGCCAGTACCCGGACTAGCGGGGGTTACAATGAGCAGTTCTTC,CASTRTSGGYNEQFF
TRBV5-1,NA,TRBJ1-1,TRBD1,TGCGCCAGCAGCCCGCGGACAGGGACGGACACTGAAGCTTTCTTT,CASSPRTGTDTEAFF
TRBV3-1/TRBV3-2,once,TRBJ1-1,TRBD1,TGTGCCAGCAGCCGGGACAGAGAAGCTTTCTTT,CASSRDREAFF
TRBV9,NA,TRBJ1-2,NA,TGTGCCAGCAGCCCCAGCGGGGGTGGCTACACCTTC,CASSPSGGGYTF
TRBV19,NA,TRBJ2-7,TRBD1,TGTGCCAGTAGTTCCCGACAGGGATCCTACGAGCAGTACTTC,CASSSRQGSYEQYF
TRBV18,once,TRBJ1-1,TRBD1,TGTGCCAGCTCACCACCGACAGGGGTGAACACTGAAGCTTTCTTT,CASSPPTGVNTEAFF
TRBV6-5,NA,TRBJ2-2,NA,TGTGCCAGCAGGACTACAACCGACACCGGGGAGCTGTTTTTT,CASRTTTDTGELFF
TRBV10-2,NA,TRBJ2-1,TRBD2,TGCGCCAGCAGTGAGGGTTGGGGACTAGCGGAACACAATGAGCAGTTCTTC,CASSEGWGLAEHNEQFF
TRBV6-2/TRBV6-3,NA,TRBJ1-2,TRBD1,TGTGCCAGCAGTTACCGGGACAGCTCCCACTATGGCTACACCTTC,CASSYRDSSHYGYTF
TRBV11-3,NA,TRBJ2-4,NA,TGTGCCAGCAGCCCCAGGGATGGAAACATTCAGTACTTC,CASSPRDGNIQYF